Described below is a single T cell receptor beta chain sequence and its context. Its antigen is undetermined. This record comes from a study of cytomegalovirus exposure and HLA in healthy donors. In the study overall: Clustering assigned 70% to 90% of the approximately 400 genotyped donors to the Caucasian-associated ancestry cluster. The study's findings and limits: Some TCR beta chains (164 of them) were listed as cytomegalovirus-associated. Only CMV serostatus was available as immune exposure information.

The PCR made use of 60 Vbeta and 13 Jbeta primers. As originally analysed: An analysis performed later counted around 80 million unique TCR beta chains (approximately 10 million of them shared). Repertoires were generated with immunoSEQ multiplex PCR, while TCRdb's copy carries only in-frame clones and drops some. V, J and clone size are those of that table, while D and trimming were read from the DNA. The sample yields some 91,000 clones, about 75% seen once. This receptor was obtained from a man between 40 and 49 years old in good health and CMV-seropositive. The sequenced material came from PBMCs.

The CDR3 reads CASSQDPAGIYNEQFF. For the CDR3, the DNA is TGCGCCAGCAGCCAAGATCCAGCGGGAATATACAATGAGCAGTTCTTC. The chain uses TRBV4-3 and TRBJ2-1; 7 nucleotides agree with TRBD2. There are 16 residues in the CDR3. The J segment lost 4 bases and the V segment lost 0 bases, leaving 6 bases of the junction unmatched. Germline V lookup: CDR1 LGHNA, CDR2 YSLEER.